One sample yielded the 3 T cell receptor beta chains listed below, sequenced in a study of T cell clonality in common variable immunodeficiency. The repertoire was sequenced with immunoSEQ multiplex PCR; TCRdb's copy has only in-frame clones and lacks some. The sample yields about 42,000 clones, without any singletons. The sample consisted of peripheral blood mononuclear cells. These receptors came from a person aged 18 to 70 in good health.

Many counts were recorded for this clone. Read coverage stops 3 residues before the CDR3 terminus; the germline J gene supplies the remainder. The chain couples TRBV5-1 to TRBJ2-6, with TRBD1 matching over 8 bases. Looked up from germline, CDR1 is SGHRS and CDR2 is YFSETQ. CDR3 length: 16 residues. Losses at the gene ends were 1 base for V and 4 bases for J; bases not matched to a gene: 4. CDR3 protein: CASSLNQGAGANVLTF. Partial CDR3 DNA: TGCGCCAGCAGCTTGAACCAGGGGGCAGGGGCCAACGTC.

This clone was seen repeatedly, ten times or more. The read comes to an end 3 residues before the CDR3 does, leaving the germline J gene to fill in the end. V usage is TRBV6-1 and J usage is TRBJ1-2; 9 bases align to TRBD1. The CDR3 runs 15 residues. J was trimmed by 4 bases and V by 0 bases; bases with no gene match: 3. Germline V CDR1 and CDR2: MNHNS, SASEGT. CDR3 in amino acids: CASSEAGQGIYGYTF. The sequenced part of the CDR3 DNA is TGTGCCAGCAGTGAAGCGGGACAGGGAATCTATGGC.

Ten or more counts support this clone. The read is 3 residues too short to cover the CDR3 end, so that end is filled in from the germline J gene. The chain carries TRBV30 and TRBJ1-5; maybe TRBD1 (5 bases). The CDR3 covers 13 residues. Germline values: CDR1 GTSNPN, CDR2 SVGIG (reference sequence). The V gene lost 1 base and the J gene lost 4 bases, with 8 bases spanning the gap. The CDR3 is CAWSGGGNQPQHF. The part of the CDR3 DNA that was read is TGTGCCTGGAGTGGGGGGGGGAATCAGCCC.